The TCR beta chain under discussion was sequenced for a study of blood T cell repertoires in COVID-19 (dated by TCRdb to 2020 to 2022). Study-level background: Samples from collaborators originated in the United States, Italy and Spain and spanned both the acute and convalescent phases of COVID-19. The prospective study material was composed of cDNA or gDNA derived from T cells, B-cell-depleted T cells, or PBMCs. Deeply sampled blood TCRbeta repertoires from subjects exposed to, actively infected with, or recovered from COVID-19 were included in the dataset. The repertoires were released in a freely available public database meant as a resource for research on the immune response to SARS-CoV-2. The samples were drawn from the first 160 participants of the ongoing ImmuneRACE study and from 1,200 or so subjects provided by 6 global collaborators. A de-identified subject ID, COVID-19 status, age in years and sex were almost always included in the sample metadata. Where available, HLA class I and class II types were taken from metadata supplied by the sample provider and were not determined by assay-based typing. Results the study describes overall, beyond this receptor: Clinical and demographic metadata were provided uncurated, with the amount varying by source and participant.

Sequences SGHTA (CDR1) and FQGTGA (CDR2) are obtained from the germline V gene. At the junction V is shortened by 5 bases and J by 6 bases; bases outside the gene matches: 6. CDR3 length: 15 amino acids, cysteine to phenylalanine. Only the CDR3 DNA is retained, 45 bases long and in frame from the first base. Collaborating institutions collected whole blood in K2EDTA tubes following their own protocols. Collaborator samples were shipped for TCRbeta analysis as frozen whole blood, isolated PBMCs, or DNA extracted from either sample type. TCRbeta CDR3 regions were amplified from genomic DNA using the immunoSEQ Assay, a bias-controlled multiplex PCR. The original methods were these. Within the assay, amplification of reference gene primers was used to estimate how many nucleated cells each sample contained. To quantify the absolute abundance of each unique TCRbeta CDR3 rearrangement, sequence reads were collapsed and filtered. For each sample, productive Simpson clonality was calculated by taking the square root of Simpson's diversity index across productive rearrangements. TCRdb mirrors the immuneACCESS table, restricted to in-frame sequences. Some clones are absent from its copies; in checked studies, under half trace to an unresolved V gene, and the reason for the others is unknown. That table supplies the V and J calls and clone size; D and trimming were determined from the DNA. This sample comprises 160,000 or so clones, about 88% of them detected only once. Of the sample, approximately 0.99% falls within the top ten clones.

As for this clone: Its antigen remains undetermined. No base quality values were provided; no much bigger clone lies one nucleotide off.

The source material was peripheral blood. This TCR was sampled from a man aged 35-49 years with acute or convalescent COVID-19. The sequence is built from TRBV7-3 and TRBJ2-2; the central 10 bases match TRBD1. The CDR3 protein: CASSTGTGEPGELFF. The nucleotide sequence reads TGTGCCAGCAGCACCGGGACAGGGGAACCCGGGGAGCTGTTTTTT.